The 15 T cell receptor beta chains in this list originate from one sample, sequenced in a study of blood T cell repertoires in COVID-19. Sequencing used immunoSEQ multiplex PCR; TCRdb keeps in-frame clones, though not all of them. The table includes fewer than 150,000 clones, 84% detected once. The specimen was peripheral blood. The receptor source for this set is a human donor in a cohort sampled during active COVID-19.

This chain connects TRBV6-5 to TRBJ1-5; D unresolved. Germline V CDR1 and CDR2: MNHEY, SVGAGI. The CDR3 totals 13 residues. Between the trimmed V and J ends, which lost 6 bases and 11 bases, there was a span of 17 bases. Here the CDR3 reads CASRSGLRGAQHF. CDR3 coding DNA: TGTGCCAGCAGATCAGGACTGCGGGGAGCCCAGCATTTT.

This chain links TRBV9 with TRBJ2-1; tentatively, D is TRBD2 (5 bases). Looked up from germline, CDR1 is SGDLS and CDR2 is YYNGEE. Trimming stripped 0 bases from V and 5 bases from J, with 18 bases between. The CDR3 is 17 residues long. The DNA for the CDR3 is TGTGCCAGCAGCGTAGGACTCCGGGATCCTTGGGACAATGAGCAGTTCTTC. It specifies CASSVGLRDPWDNEQFF. The whole variable domain, remainder taken from reference TRBV9 and TRBJ2-1, is DSGVTQTPKHLITATGQRVTLRCSPRSGDLSVYWYQQSLDQGLQFLIQYYNGEERAKGNILERFSAQQFPDLHSELNLSSLELGDSALYFCASSVGLRDPWDNEQFFGPGTRLTVL.

The chain has TRBV25-1 and TRBJ2-5; TRBD1 is a possible D gene (5 bases). Trimming took off 4 bases at V and 8 bases at J, with 8 bases between the two ends. The CDR3 consists of 11 residues. Germline CDR1 and CDR2: MGHDK and SYGVNS. CDR3 residues: CASSAQGTQYF. In nucleotides, the CDR3 is TGTGCCAGCAGTGCCCAGGGAACCCAGTACTTC.

The chain recombines TRBV9 with TRBJ2-4; no firm D call. Trimming stripped 0 bases from V and 7 bases from J, with 11 bases between. Germline V gene data show CDR1 as SGDLS and CDR2 as YYNGEE. The CDR3 is 14 residues long. The chain's CDR3 is CASSVGSLRNIQYF. The CDR3 DNA reads TGTGCCAGCAGCGTAGGATCTCTTCGGAACATTCAGTACTTC.

The V gene is TRBV7-2, the J gene TRBJ2-5, with 11 bases identical to TRBD2. CDR1 SGHTA and CDR2 FQGNSA come from the germline V gene. V trimming: 4 bases; J trimming: 4 bases; junction bases outside the gene matches: 5. The CDR3 has 15 amino acids. For the CDR3, the DNA is TGTGCCAGCAGCTATAGCGGGGGGGCATTAGAGACCCAGTACTTC. It yields the protein CASSYSGGALETQYF. The full variable domain, completed using reference TRBV7-2 and TRBJ2-5, is GAGVSQSPSNKVTEKGKDVELRCDPISGHTALYWYRQSLGQGLEFLIYFQGNSAPDKSGLPSDRFSAERTGGSVSTLTIQRTQQEDSAVYLCASSYSGGALETQYFGPGTRLLVL.

The V and J genes are TRBV6-1 and TRBJ2-1, with 8 bases lining up with TRBD1. With V trimmed by 4 bases and J by 7 bases, 12 bases remained unmatched. This CDR3 is built from 16 residues. Per germline, CDR1 MNHNS and CDR2 SASEGT. CDR3 DNA: TGTGCCAGCAGTGCACTACAGGGGGATGAGCGTAATGAGCAGTTCTTC. It translates to CASSALQGDERNEQFF.

The chain recombines TRBV3-1 (or the pseudogene TRBV3-2) with TRBJ1-3; D might be TRBD1 (5 bases). Germline CDR1 LGHDT, CDR2 YNNKEL (reference sequence). CDR3 size: 14 residues. Trimming removed 1 base from V and 2 bases from J, with 6 bases in between. CDR3 in amino acids: CASSQGGAGNTIYF. CDR3 sequence (DNA): TGTGCCAGCAGCCAAGGGGGGGCTGGAAACACCATATATTTT.

The gene calls are TRBV3-1 (or the pseudogene TRBV3-2) and TRBJ1-2; TRBD1 might be the D (5 bases). Looked up from germline, CDR1 is LGHDT and CDR2 is YNNKEL (reference sequence). The CDR3 totals 14 residues. Trimming removed 8 bases at V and 5 bases at J, with 18 bases between. The CDR3 DNA reads TGTGCCAGCCAACGAGGCGGGGCAGAATATGGCTACACCTTC. It encodes CASQRGGAEYGYTF.

The CDR3 protein is CASSLLTGDYGYTF. The CDR3 DNA sequence: TGTGCCAGCAGTTTGCTAACAGGGGACTATGGCTACACCTTC. The V gene is TRBV28, the J gene TRBJ1-2, with 7 bases aligning to TRBD1. V was pared by 3 bases and J by 3 bases, with 4 bases of the junction left unmatched. Germline V gene lookup returns CDR1 MDHEN and CDR2 SYDVKM. The length of the CDR3 is 14 residues.

The chain links TRBV7-3 to TRBJ2-2; 7 bases align to TRBD1. CDR1 and CDR2 (germline): SGHTA, FQGTGA. The CDR3 loop spans 14 amino acids. Unmatched junction bases numbered 2, after V lost 3 bases and J lost 4 bases. The CDR3 region is CASSFTGATGELFF. The DNA for the CDR3 is TGTGCCAGCAGCTTTACAGGGGCCACCGGGGAGCTGTTTTTT.

The V and J genes are TRBV9 and TRBJ1-6, with a tentative D call TRBD1 (5 bases). CDR3 length: 15 residues. The V end lost 0 bases, the J end lost 9 bases, and 13 bases lay between the germline ends. CDR1 SGDLS and CDR2 YYNGEE come from the germline V gene. CDR3: CASSVVGEVGSPLHF. For the CDR3, the DNA is TGTGCCAGCAGCGTAGTGGGGGAGGTAGGTTCACCCCTCCACTTT.

The chain joins TRBV9 to TRBJ1-1; 8 positions match TRBD1. CDR3 length: 15 residues. Trimming cost V 4 bases and J 6 bases; bases outside gene matches: 11. The germline gives CDR1 SGDLS, CDR2 YYNGEE. This CDR3 is CASSPRQGIGSEAFF. CDR3 nucleotide sequence: TGTGCCAGCAGCCCTCGACAGGGGATAGGCTCTGAAGCTTTCTTT.

The rearrangement joins TRBV6-5 to TRBJ1-1; weak D call: TRBD1 (5 bases). This CDR3 is 13 amino acids long. With 6 bases removed from V and 1 base from J, the gap between germline ends came to 9 bases. CDR1 MNHEY and CDR2 SVGAGI come from the germline V gene. CDR3 region: CASSTTANTEAFF. The CDR3 coding sequence is TGTGCCAGCAGCACGACAGCGAACACTGAAGCTTTCTTT.

This clone occurred a few times. The chain combines TRBV28 with TRBJ1-2; D is perhaps TRBD1 (6 bases). Germline V gives CDR1 MDHEN, CDR2 SYDVKM. This CDR3 has 14 amino acids. Trimming shortened V by 5 bases and J by 2 bases, and 12 bases separated the two germline ends. In nucleotides, the CDR3 is TGTGCCAGCAGTGGCGGGGGCAGGAACTATGGCTACACCTTC. It specifies CASSGGGRNYGYTF.

The chain recombines TRBV7-9 with TRBJ1-2, with D tentatively TRBD1 (6 bases). V lost 5 bases and J lost 5, with 15 bases in between. The CDR3 has 14 amino acids. Germline values: CDR1 SEHNR, CDR2 FQNEAQ (reference sequence). CDR3 DNA: TGTGCCAGCAGCCCCCCAGGGGTGGGGTATGGCTACACCTTC. It yields the protein CASSPPGVGYGYTF.